The TCR beta chain under discussion was sequenced for a study of graft-versus-host responses after intestinal transplantation. The overall study: Following induction with anti-thymocyte globulin, all recipients were given tacrolimus and steroids for two to three years.

Some clones are missing from TCRdb's copy, which holds only in-frame ones; the method was immunoSEQ multiplex PCR. This table holds fewer than 5,500 clones, 85% found once. Once graft tissue had been processed, intraepithelial and lamina propria lymphocytes were released. Germline-derived CDR1 and CDR2 are GTSNPN and SVGIG (reference sequence). Trimming cost V 0 bases and J 0 bases, with 11 bases left between them. CDR3 length: 15 residues. The specimen was ileum tissue, collected 156 days after intestinal transplant. The rearrangement links TRBV30 to TRBJ1-1; D ambiguous. This sequence was found in a human patient who received an intestinal transplant, so some T cells may come from the graft donor. CDR3 DNA sequence: TGTGCCTGGAGTGTCACCCAAACAGTGAACACTGAAGCTTTCTTT. Its protein is CAWSVTQTVNTEAFF.